Below, 8 T cell receptor beta chains from the same sample are listed, as sequenced in a study of shared clonotypes between healthy human individuals. The table came from immunoSEQ multiplex PCR; TCRdb's copy has only in-frame clones and leaves some out. Among 2 million or so clones listed, about 95% were seen once. Naive CD8 cells, CD45RO-negative and positively selected for CCR7, excluded terminally differentiated effector memory CD45RA+ cells. Sequenced sample: naive CD8+ T cells sorted from blood. Every receptor here comes from a man younger than 30 in good health.

This clone appeared a single time. The V call is TRBV6-5, the J call TRBJ2-7; no clear D gene. This CDR3 is built from 14 residues. V shed 0 bases and J shed 2 bases, with 8 bases lying between them. Germline CDR1 is MNHEY and CDR2 is SVGAGI. CDR3: CASSYSMATYEQYF. As DNA, the CDR3 is TGTGCCAGCAGTTACTCGATGGCCACCTACGAGCAGTACTTC.

Concerning this clone itself: In the same sample, other DNA sequences code for this CDR3. This sequence joins TRBV19 and TRBJ1-1, with D possibly matching TRBD1 (6 bases). Germline V gene lookup returns CDR1 LNHDA and CDR2 SQIVND (reference sequence). With 3 bases removed from V and 4 bases from J, the gap between germline ends came to 9 bases. CDR3 size: 13 residues. CDR3 bases: TGTGCCAGTAGTATCTTAGGGGGCACTGAAGCTTTCTTT. This encodes CASSILGGTEAFF.

The chain couples TRBV4-2 to TRBJ2-3; perhaps TRBD1 as D (6 bases). Trimming stripped 3 bases from V and 0 bases from J, with 22 bases between. The CDR3 covers 19 residues. From germline, CDR1 is LGHNA and CDR2 YNFKEQ. Written as DNA, the CDR3 is TGTGCCAGCAGCCATACCCGCATAGGGGGAGATCCTAGCACAGATACGCAGTATTTT. Its protein is CASSHTRIGGDPSTDTQYF.

This clone was recorded only once. The genes are TRBV9 and TRBJ2-4; tentatively, D is TRBD2 (5 bases). The CDR3 loop spans 13 amino acids. Germline CDR1 reads SGDLS; CDR2 reads YYNGEE. Between the trimmed V and J ends, which lost 3 bases and 7 bases, there was a span of 11 bases. DNA for the CDR3: TGTGCCAGCAGCGACGAGGGAGTGAACATTCAGTACTTC. It specifies CASSDEGVNIQYF.

This chain uses TRBV11-1 with TRBJ2-3; D is ambiguous. The CDR3 is 16 residues long. V was trimmed by 0 bases and J by 2 bases, leaving 12 bases between them. Germline V gene sequence: CDR1 SGHAT, CDR2 FQDESV (reference sequence). The CDR3 nucleotides are TGTGCCAGCAGCTTAGCGGCCGGGCTCACCACAGATACGCAGTATTTT. This codes for CASSLAAGLTTDTQYF.

The chain is built from TRBV10-3 and TRBJ2-1, with unresolved D. The germline V gene has CDR1 ENHRY and CDR2 SYGVKD. The CDR3 spans 12 residues. Between the trimmed V and J ends, which lost 2 bases and 10 bases, there was a span of 9 bases. CDR3 sequence (DNA): TGTGCCATCAGTGAGAGGAGCATGGAGCAGTTCTTC. This translates into CAISERSMEQFF.

The V and J genes are TRBV2 and TRBJ2-1, with D possibly being TRBD2 (5 bases). The CDR3 extends over 17 amino acids. CDR1 and CDR2 from the germline V gene are SNHLY and FYNNEI. Trimming shortened V by 7 bases and J by 2 bases, and 21 bases separated the two germline ends. CDR3 in DNA: TGTGCCAGCAAACTCTCCCCACTCAGCGGCCCCTACAATGAGCAGTTCTTC. This gives the protein CASKLSPLSGPYNEQFF.

The chain links TRBV29-1 to TRBJ2-7; 10 bases agree with TRBD1. Germline lookup yields CDR1 SQVTM and CDR2 ANQGSEA. V dropped 7 bases and J dropped 5; count of bases not matched to a gene: 5. This CDR3 has 12 residues. CDR3 coding DNA: TGCAGCGCCGAGACAGGGGGCCACGAGCAGTACTTC. Translated, it gives CSAETGGHEQYF.